This paragraph covers one T cell receptor (beta chain) sequence. The source material, RNA transcripts, was used to amplify TCR beta CDR3 regions. In the first-round RT-PCR of the TCR CDR3, the HTBI primer set was used. TCRdb re-analysed the multiplex PCR reads in MiXCR, keeping a single row per CDR3 protein. The table records hundreds of thousands of distinct CDR3 sequences, under 20% of them present only once. This sample stems from a study of T cells in Graves' hyperthyroidism and ophthalmopathy. CDR3 size: 17 residues. The germline gives CDR1 MNHEY, CDR2 SVGEGT. With 2 bases removed from V and 1 base from J, the gap between germline ends came to 15 bases.

This clonotype originated in a woman younger than 45 with Graves' hyperthyroidism. The sequencing sample was made of blood. The rearrangement uses TRBV6-2 or TRBV6-3 and TRBJ1-5, with a possible D match to TRBD1 (6 bases). CDR3 in amino acids: CASSYGGAFVSNQPQHF. CDR3 sequence (DNA): TGTGCCAGCAGTTACGGGGGGGCTTTCGTCAGCAATCAGCCCCAGCATTTT.